A single sample gave rise to the 16 T cell receptor beta chains below, sequenced in a study of T cells in Graves' hyperthyroidism and ophthalmopathy. Researchers amplified the TCR beta CDR3 regions from RNA transcripts. The HTBI primer set served for first-round RT-PCR of the TCR CDR3. TCRdb ran MiXCR on the multiplex PCR reads and lists one entry per CDR3 protein. The table has hundreds of thousands of distinct CDR3 sequences, around 13% seen once. Sequenced sample: blood. The receptor set was obtained from a woman aged 45-65 years with Graves' ophthalmopathy.

This clonotype was seen a handful of times. The gene calls are TRBV7-2 and TRBJ2-1; TRBD2 matches at 9 bases. Losses at the gene ends were 3 bases for V and 2 bases for J; bases not matched to a gene: 8. Germline V gene data show CDR1 as SGHTA and CDR2 as FQGNSA. This CDR3 comprises 17 residues. The CDR3 protein is CASSFILTSGTYNEQFF. The CDR3 DNA reads TGTGCCAGCAGCTTTATCCTGACTAGCGGAACCTACAATGAGCAGTTCTTC.

This clonotype came up many times. V is TRBV28 and J is TRBJ2-2; 9 bases line up with TRBD2. Germline CDR1 and CDR2: MDHEN and SYDVKM. The length of the CDR3 is 18 residues. V lost 7 bases, J lost 2 bases, and 14 bases stayed unmatched. The CDR3 DNA reads as TGTGCCAGCATTAGACAGCAACTAGCGGGCGTAAACACCGGGGAGCTGTTTTTT. This sequence encodes CASIRQQLAGVNTGELFF. Full variable domain (outside the CDR3, taken from reference TRBV28 and TRBJ2-2): DVKVTQSSRYLVKRTGEKVFLECVQDMDHENMFWYRQDPGLGLRLIYFSYDVKMKEKGDIPEGYSVSREKKERFSLILESASTNQTSMYLCASIRQQLAGVNTGELFFGEGSRLTVL.

This clonotype was detected many times. CDR3 in amino acids: CASIESNPSTDTQYF. The CDR3 bases are TGTGCCAGCATCGAGTCGAATCCTAGCACAGATACGCAGTATTTT. J is TRBJ2-3 and V is TRBV27; D ambiguous. This CDR3 comprises 15 residues. Germline V gene sequence: CDR1 MNHEY, CDR2 SMNVEV (reference sequence). V was shortened by 7 bases and J by 0 bases, with 14 bases between the two germline ends.

J is TRBJ1-5 and V is TRBV7-2; D gene ambiguous. The CDR3 is 15 residues long. Trimming removed 2 bases from V and 0 bases from J, with 8 bases in between. Germline V lookup: CDR1 SGHTA, CDR2 FQGNSA. The CDR3 bases are TGTGCCAGCAGCTTATACTGGGATAGCAATCAGCCCCAGCATTTT. This codes for CASSLYWDSNQPQHF.

The chain uses TRBV6-1 and TRBJ2-3, with 13 bases lining up with TRBD2. The germline CDR1 and CDR2 sequences are MNHNS and SASEGT. V was clipped by 5 bases and J by 2 bases; unmatched bases: 4. This CDR3 spans 16 amino acids. The CDR3 spells CASSKGLAGDTDTQYF. In nucleotides, the CDR3 is TGTGCCAGCAGTAAAGGACTAGCGGGAGACACAGATACGCAGTATTTT.

The rearrangement links TRBV7-2 to TRBJ2-2; 10 bases are shared with TRBD2. Germline CDR1 and CDR2: SGHTA and FQGNSA. The CDR3 runs 16 residues. With V trimmed by 7 bases and J by 2 bases, 7 bases remained unmatched. The CDR3 sequence is CASTPTSGVNTGELFF. DNA for the CDR3: TGTGCCAGCACCCCAACTAGCGGGGTTAACACCGGGGAGCTGTTTTTT.

This clonotype was counted at least ten times. This rearrangement joins TRBV7-3 to TRBJ2-5, with 14 nucleotides matching TRBD2. CDR1 and CDR2 from the germline V gene are SGHTA and FQGTGA. The CDR3 extends over 18 amino acids. The ends lost 5 bases at V and 4 bases at J; junction bases unmatched: 12. The CDR3, as DNA: TGTGCCAGCAGCGTCGGGACTAGCGGGAGCGGGTCCGGAGAGACCCAGTACTTC. This gives the protein CASSVGTSGSGSGETQYF.

This clonotype showed up many times. The chain is built from TRBV11-2 and TRBJ1-3; weak D call: TRBD1 (5 bases). V was clipped by 1 base and J by 2 bases, with 6 bases between them. This CDR3 has 14 residues. From germline, CDR1 is SGHAT and CDR2 FQNNGV. Here the CDR3 DNA reads TGTGCCAGCAGCTTAGGAGGGGCTGGAAACACCATATATTTT. The encoded protein is CASSLGGAGNTIYF.

In its sample, this clonotype was seen a few times. The V gene is TRBV7-9, the J gene TRBJ2-3; D might be TRBD2 (6 bases). CDR1 SEHNR and CDR2 FQNEAQ come from the germline V gene (reference sequence). Trimming left V 5 bases short and J 3 bases short, with 21 bases between. The CDR3 runs 17 residues. Here the CDR3 reads CASSPLLSSGQTDTQYF. CDR3 nucleotides: TGTGCCAGCAGCCCCCTTCTATCAAGCGGGCAAACAGATACGCAGTATTTT.

This clonotype was recorded at least ten times. This chain links TRBV27 with TRBJ1-1; 7 bases are a match to TRBD1. There are 16 residues in the CDR3. Germline CDR1 reads MNHEY; CDR2 reads SMNVEV (reference sequence). J was trimmed by 0 bases and V by 4 bases; bases with no gene match: 8. This CDR3 is CASSWSNRGMNTEAFF. The CDR3 DNA is TGTGCCAGCAGTTGGTCCAACAGGGGTATGAACACTGAAGCTTTCTTT.

Ten or more counts support this clonotype. Written as DNA, the CDR3 is TGTGCCAGCAGTTACCTCTTTGGACTAGACCAAGCCACAGATACGCAGTATTTT. It codes for CASSYLFGLDQATDTQYF. The V and J genes are TRBV6-2 or TRBV6-3 and TRBJ2-3; 7 bases fit TRBD2. Germline assignment: CDR1 MNHEY and CDR2 SVGEGT. The CDR3 is 18 residues long. V lost 2 bases and J lost 2; bases outside the gene matches: 13.

This sequence joins TRBV6-2 or TRBV6-3 and TRBJ1-5, with 11 bases identical to TRBD1. There are 18 residues in the CDR3. After removal of 0 bases from V and 1 base from J, the junction contained 5 bases not matched to a gene. CDR1 and CDR2 from the germline V gene are MNHEY and SVGEGT. For the CDR3, the DNA is TGTGCCAGCAGTTACTCCCGGACAGGGGGCAGGAGCAATCAGCCCCAGCATTTT. As protein: CASSYSRTGGRSNQPQHF.

The rearrangement joins TRBV7-9 to TRBJ2-1, with 14 nucleotides matching TRBD2. V was clipped by 4 bases and J by 10 bases; unmatched bases: 6. CDR3 length equals 15 residues. Germline CDR1 and CDR2: SEHNR and FQNEAQ (reference sequence). CDR3 in DNA: TGTGCCAGCAGCTCCGGGACTAGCGGGAGTAGGGAGCAGTTCTTC. This encodes CASSSGTSGSREQFF.

V and J are TRBV20-1 and TRBJ2-3, with D unclear. CDR3 length: 13 amino acids. V lost 5 bases, J lost 3 bases, and 12 bases lay in between. In germline, CDR1 is DFQATT, CDR2 SNEGSKA (reference sequence). Written as DNA, the CDR3 is TGCAGTGCTCCACCGAGCCCTACAGATACGCAGTATTTT. Translation gives CSAPPSPTDTQYF.

This clonotype was found a few times. The chain uses TRBV7-9 and TRBJ2-7, with 9 bases identical to TRBD2. The CDR3 consists of 17 residues. Germline V gives CDR1 SEHNR, CDR2 FQNEAQ (reference sequence). Trimming cost V 4 bases and J 6 bases; bases outside gene matches: 16. In nucleotides, the CDR3 is TGTGCCAGCAGCTCAAACCGGGCGGGAGGGACGTCCGCCGAGCAGTACTTC. This encodes CASSSNRAGGTSAEQYF.

This clonotype was found many times. The rearrangement uses TRBV12-3 or TRBV12-4 and TRBJ2-1, with 7 bases that match TRBD2. The CDR3 runs 14 residues. J gave up 4 bases and V 6 bases, and 6 bases lay outside the gene matches. The CDR3 sequence: CASRPRGEYNEQFF. The DNA of the CDR3 is TGTGCCAGCAGACCCCGGGGGGAGTACAATGAGCAGTTCTTC.